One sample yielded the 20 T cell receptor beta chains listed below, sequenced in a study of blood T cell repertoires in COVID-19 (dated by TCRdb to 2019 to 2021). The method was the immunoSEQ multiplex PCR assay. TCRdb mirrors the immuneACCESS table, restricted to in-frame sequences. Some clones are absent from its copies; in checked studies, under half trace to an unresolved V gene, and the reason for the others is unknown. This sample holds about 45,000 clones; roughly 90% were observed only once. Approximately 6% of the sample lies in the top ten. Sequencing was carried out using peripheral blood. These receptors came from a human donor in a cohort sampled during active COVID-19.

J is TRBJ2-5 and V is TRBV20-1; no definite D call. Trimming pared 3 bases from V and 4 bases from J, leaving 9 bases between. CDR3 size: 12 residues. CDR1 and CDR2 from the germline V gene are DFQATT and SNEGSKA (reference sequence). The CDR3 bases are TGCAGTGCTAGTTCTGAGTCAGAGACCCAGTACTTC. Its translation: CSASSESETQYF.

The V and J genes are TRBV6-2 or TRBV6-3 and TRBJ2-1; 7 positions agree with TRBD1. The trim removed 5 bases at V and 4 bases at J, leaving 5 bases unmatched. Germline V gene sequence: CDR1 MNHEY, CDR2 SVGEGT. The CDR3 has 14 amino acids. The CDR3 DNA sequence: TGTGCCAGCAGTGCCGGGACAGTTTACAATGAGCAGTTCTTC. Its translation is CASSAGTVYNEQFF.

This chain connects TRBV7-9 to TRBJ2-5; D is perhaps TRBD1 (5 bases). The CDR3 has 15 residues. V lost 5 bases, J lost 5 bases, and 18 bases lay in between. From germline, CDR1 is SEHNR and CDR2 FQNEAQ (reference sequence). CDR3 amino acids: CASSGKAGFLETQYF. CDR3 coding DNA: TGTGCCAGCAGCGGAAAAGCAGGGTTTTTGGAGACCCAGTACTTC.

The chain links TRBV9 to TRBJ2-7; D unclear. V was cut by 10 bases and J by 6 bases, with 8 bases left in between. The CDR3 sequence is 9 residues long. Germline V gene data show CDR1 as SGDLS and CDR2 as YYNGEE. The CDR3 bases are TGTGCCCCCCTTAGCGAGCAGTACTTC. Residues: CAPLSEQYF.

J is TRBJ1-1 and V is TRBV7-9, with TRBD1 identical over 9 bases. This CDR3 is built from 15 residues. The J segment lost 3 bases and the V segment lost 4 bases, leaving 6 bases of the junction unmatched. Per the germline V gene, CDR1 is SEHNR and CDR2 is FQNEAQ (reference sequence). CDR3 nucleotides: TGTGCCAGCAGCTCAACAGGGGGCCTGGACACTGAAGCTTTCTTT. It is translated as CASSSTGGLDTEAFF.

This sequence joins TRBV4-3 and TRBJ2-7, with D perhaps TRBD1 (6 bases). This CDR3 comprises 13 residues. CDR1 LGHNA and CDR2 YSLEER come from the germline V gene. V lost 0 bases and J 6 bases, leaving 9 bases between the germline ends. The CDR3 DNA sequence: TGCGCCAGCAGCCAAGATCCCAGGGGCGAGCAGTACTTC. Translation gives CASSQDPRGEQYF.

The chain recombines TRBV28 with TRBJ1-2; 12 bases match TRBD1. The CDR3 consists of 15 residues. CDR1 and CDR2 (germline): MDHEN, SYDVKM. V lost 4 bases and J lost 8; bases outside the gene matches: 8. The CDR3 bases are TGTGCCAGCAGTTCCTTGGGACAGGGGGCGCGGGGCTACACCTTC. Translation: CASSSLGQGARGYTF.

As DNA, the CDR3 is TGTGCCATACCCGGGACAGGGCCCACCTACGAGCAGTACTTC. Its translation is CAIPGTGPTYEQYF. The chain combines TRBV10-3 with TRBJ2-7; 9 bases align to TRBD1. The CDR3 runs to 14 residues. Germline V CDR1 and CDR2: ENHRY, SYGVKD. The V segment lost 9 bases and the J segment 2 bases; nucleotides outside the gene matches: 8.

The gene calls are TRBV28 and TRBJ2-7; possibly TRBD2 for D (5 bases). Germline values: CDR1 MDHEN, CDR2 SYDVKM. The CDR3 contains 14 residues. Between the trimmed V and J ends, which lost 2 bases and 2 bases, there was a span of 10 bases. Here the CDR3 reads CASSLLTGTYEQYF. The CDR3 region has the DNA TGTGCCAGCAGTTTACTTACCGGGACCTACGAGCAGTACTTC.

As DNA, the CDR3 is TGTGCCAGCAGTGTTTCGGGACTAGCGGGACCCTACAATGAGCAGTTCTTC. Translation gives CASSVSGLAGPYNEQFF. The V gene is TRBV2, the J gene TRBJ2-1; 13 bases match TRBD2. The CDR3 is made up of 17 amino acids. V gave up 4 bases and J gave up 2 bases; unmatched junction bases: 5. The germline V gene encodes CDR1 SNHLY and CDR2 FYNNEI.

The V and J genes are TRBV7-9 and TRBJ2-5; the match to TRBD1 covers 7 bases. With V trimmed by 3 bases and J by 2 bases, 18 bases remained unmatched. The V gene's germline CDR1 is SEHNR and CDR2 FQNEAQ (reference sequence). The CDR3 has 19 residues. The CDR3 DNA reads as TGTGCCAGCAGCTTCCGGGGACAGCTAATTCCAGCCGGGCAAGAGACCCAGTACTTC. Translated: CASSFRGQLIPAGQETQYF.

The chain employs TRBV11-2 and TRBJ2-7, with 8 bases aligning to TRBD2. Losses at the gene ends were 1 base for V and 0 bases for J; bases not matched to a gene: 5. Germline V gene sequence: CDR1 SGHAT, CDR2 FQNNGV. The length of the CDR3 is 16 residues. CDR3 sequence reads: CASSLAGSGASYEQYF. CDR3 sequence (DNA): TGTGCCAGCAGCTTAGCCGGTAGCGGGGCCTCCTACGAGCAGTACTTC. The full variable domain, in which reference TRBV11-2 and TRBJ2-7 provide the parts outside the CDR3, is EAGVAQSPRYKIIEKRQSVAFWCNPISGHATLYWYQQILGQGPKLLIQFQNNGVVDDSQLPKDRFSAERLKGVDSTLKIQPAKLEDSAVYLCASSLAGSGASYEQYFGPGTRLTVT.

The CDR3: CASSPADAGLKNNEQFF. The CDR3 DNA follows: TGTGCCAGCTCACCTGCCGACGCGGGACTAAAAAACAATGAGCAGTTCTTC. The rearrangement joins TRBV18 to TRBJ2-1, with TRBD2 matching over 7 bases. Trimming took 3 bases from V and 5 from J; bases not matched to a gene: 13. This CDR3 comprises 17 residues. Germline V gene sequence: CDR1 KGHSH, CDR2 LQKENI.

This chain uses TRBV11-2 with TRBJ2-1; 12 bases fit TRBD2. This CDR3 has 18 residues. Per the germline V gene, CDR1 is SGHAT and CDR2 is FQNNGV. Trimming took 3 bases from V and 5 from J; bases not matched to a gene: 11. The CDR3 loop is CASSFRLAGGSPDNEQFF. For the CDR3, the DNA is TGTGCCAGCAGCTTTCGCCTAGCGGGGGGGTCACCCGACAATGAGCAGTTCTTC. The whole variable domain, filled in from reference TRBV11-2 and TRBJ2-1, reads EAGVAQSPRYKIIEKRQSVAFWCNPISGHATLYWYQQILGQGPKLLIQFQNNGVVDDSQLPKDRFSAERLKGVDSTLKIQPAKLEDSAVYLCASSFRLAGGSPDNEQFFGPGTRLTVL.

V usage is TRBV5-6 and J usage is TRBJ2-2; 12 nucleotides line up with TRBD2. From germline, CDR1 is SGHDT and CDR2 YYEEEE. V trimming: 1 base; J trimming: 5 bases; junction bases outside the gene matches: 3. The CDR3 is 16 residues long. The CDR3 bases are TGTGCCAGCAGCTTGACTAGCGGGGGGCTAACCGGGGAGCTGTTTTTT. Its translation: CASSLTSGGLTGELFF.

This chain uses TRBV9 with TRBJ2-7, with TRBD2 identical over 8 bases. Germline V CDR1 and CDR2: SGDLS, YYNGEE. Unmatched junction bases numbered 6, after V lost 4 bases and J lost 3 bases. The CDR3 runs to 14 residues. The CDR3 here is CASSSSGSVYEQYF. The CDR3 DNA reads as TGTGCCAGCAGCTCGAGCGGGAGTGTCTACGAGCAGTACTTC.

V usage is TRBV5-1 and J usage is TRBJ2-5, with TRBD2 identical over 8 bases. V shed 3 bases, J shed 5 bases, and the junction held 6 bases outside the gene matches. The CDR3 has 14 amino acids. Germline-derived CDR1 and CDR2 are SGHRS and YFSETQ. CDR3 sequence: CASSSGGGPETQYF. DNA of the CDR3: TGCGCCAGCAGCTCGGGCGGGGGGCCCGAGACCCAGTACTTC. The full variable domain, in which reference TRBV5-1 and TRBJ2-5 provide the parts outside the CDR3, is KAGVTQTPRYLIKTRGQQVTLSCSPISGHRSVSWYQQTPGQGLQFLFEYFSETQRNKGNFPGRFSGRQFSNSRSEMNVSTLELGDSALYLCASSSGGGPETQYFGPGTRLLVL.

CDR3 amino acids: CASSPGLQHLQETQYF. For the CDR3, the DNA is TGTGCCAGCAGCCCTGGCTTACAGCATCTCCAAGAGACCCAGTACTTC. V gene TRBV4-2 combines with J gene TRBJ2-5; D is unresolved. The germline CDR1 and CDR2 sequences are LGHNA and YNFKEQ. The CDR3 extends over 16 amino acids. Trimming shortened V by 4 bases and J by 1 base, and 16 bases separated the two germline ends.

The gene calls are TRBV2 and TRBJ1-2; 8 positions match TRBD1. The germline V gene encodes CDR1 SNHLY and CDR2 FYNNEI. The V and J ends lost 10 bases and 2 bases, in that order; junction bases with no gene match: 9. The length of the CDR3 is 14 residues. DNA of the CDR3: TGTGCCACCCTATCTTGGACAGGGAACTATGGCTACACCTTC. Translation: CATLSWTGNYGYTF. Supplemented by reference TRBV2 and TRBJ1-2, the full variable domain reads EPEVTQTPSHQVTQMGQEVILRCVPISNHLYFYWYRQILGQKVEFLVSFYNNEISEKSEIFDDQFSVERPDGSNFTLKIRSTKLEDSAMYFCATLSWTGNYGYTFGSGTRLTVV.

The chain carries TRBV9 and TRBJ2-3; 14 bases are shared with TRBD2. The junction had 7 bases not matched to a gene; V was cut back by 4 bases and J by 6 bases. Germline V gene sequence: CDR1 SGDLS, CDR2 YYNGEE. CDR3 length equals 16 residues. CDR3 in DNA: TGTGCCAGCAGCCGCCGACTAGCGGGAGGGCCGGATACGCAGTATTTT. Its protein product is CASSRRLAGGPDTQYF. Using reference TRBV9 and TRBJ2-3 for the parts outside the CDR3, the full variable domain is DSGVTQTPKHLITATGQRVTLRCSPRSGDLSVYWYQQSLDQGLQFLIQYYNGEERAKGNILERFSAQQFPDLHSELNLSSLELGDSALYFCASSRRLAGGPDTQYFGPGTRLTVL.